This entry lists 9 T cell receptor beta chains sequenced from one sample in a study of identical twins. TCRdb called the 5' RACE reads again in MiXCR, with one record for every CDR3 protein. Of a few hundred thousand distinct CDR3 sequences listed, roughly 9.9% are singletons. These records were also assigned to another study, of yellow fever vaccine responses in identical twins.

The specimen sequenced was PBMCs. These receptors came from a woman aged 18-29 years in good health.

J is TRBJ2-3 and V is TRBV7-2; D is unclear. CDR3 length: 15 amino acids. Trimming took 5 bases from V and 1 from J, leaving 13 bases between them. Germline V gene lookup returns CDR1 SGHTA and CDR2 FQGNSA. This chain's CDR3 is CASSAHPLGTDTQYF. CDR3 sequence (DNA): TGTGCCAGCAGCGCGCACCCGCTAGGCACAGATACGCAGTATTTT.

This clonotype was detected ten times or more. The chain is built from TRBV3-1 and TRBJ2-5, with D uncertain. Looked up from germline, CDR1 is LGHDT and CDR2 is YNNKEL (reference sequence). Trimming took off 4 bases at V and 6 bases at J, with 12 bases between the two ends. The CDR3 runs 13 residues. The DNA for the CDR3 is TGTGCCAGCAGCCTCCAGATTATGCAGACCCAGTACTTC. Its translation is CASSLQIMQTQYF.

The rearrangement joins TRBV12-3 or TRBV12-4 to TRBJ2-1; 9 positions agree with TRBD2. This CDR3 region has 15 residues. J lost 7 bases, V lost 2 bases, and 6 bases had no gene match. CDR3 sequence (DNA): TGTGCCAGCAGTTTACCTCCTAGCGGGGAGAATGAGCAGTTCTTC. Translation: CASSLPPSGENEQFF.

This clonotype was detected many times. The CDR3 loop is CASSTGPNTEAFF. The CDR3 nucleotides read TGTGCCAGCAGCACCGGGCCGAACACTGAAGCTTTCTTT. The V gene is TRBV7-2, the J gene TRBJ1-1, with unresolved D. CDR1 and CDR2 (germline): SGHTA, FQGNSA. Deletions cut 5 bases from V and 1 base from J, with 8 bases between. The CDR3 has 13 residues.

The CDR3 spells CASIRSGVLWETQYF. DNA for the CDR3: TGTGCCAGCATACGGTCGGGGGTTTTATGGGAGACCCAGTACTTC. The genes are TRBV2 and TRBJ2-5, with D maybe TRBD2 (6 bases). The CDR3 covers 15 residues. From germline, CDR1 is SNHLY and CDR2 FYNNEI. V was shortened by 7 bases and J by 5 bases, with 20 bases between the two germline ends.

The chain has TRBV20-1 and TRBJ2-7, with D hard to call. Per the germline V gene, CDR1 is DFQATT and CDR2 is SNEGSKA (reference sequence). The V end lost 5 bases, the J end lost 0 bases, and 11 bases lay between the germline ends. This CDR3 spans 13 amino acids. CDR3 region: CSAPAPGSYEQYF. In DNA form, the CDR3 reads TGCAGTGCTCCGGCCCCGGGCTCCTACGAGCAGTACTTC.

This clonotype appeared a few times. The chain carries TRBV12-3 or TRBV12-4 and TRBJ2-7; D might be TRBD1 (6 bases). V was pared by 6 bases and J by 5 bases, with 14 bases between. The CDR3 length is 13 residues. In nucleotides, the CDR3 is TGTGCCAGCAGAGACCCGAACAGGGACGAGCAGTACTTC. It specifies CASRDPNRDEQYF.

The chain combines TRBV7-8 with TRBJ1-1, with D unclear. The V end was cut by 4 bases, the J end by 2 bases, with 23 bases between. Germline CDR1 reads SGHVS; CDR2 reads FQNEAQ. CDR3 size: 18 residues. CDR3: CASSSIPGSNRKNTEAFF. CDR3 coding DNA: TGTGCCAGCAGCTCAATTCCGGGGTCAAACCGAAAAAACACTGAAGCTTTCTTT.

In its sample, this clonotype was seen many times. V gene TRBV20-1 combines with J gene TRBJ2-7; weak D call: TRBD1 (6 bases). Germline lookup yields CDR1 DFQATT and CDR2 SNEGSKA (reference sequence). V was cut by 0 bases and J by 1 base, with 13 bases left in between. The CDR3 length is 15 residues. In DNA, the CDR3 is TGCAGTGCTAGAGATCTAGGAAGGGGGTCCTACGAGCAGTACTTC. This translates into CSARDLGRGSYEQYF.